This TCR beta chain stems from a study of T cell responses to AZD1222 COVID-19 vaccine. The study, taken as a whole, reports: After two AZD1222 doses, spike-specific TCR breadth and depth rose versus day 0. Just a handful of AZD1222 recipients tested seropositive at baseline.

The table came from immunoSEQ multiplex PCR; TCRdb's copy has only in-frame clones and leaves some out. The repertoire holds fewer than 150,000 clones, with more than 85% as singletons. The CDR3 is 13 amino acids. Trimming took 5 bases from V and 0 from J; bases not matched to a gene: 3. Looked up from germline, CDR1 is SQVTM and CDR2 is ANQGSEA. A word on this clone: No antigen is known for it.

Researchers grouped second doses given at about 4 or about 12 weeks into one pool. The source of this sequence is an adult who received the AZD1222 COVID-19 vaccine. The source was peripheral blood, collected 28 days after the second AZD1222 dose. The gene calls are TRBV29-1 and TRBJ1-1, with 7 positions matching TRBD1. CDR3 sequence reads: CSVTGQMNTEAFF. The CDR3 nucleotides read TGCAGCGTTACGGGACAGATGAACACTGAAGCTTTCTTT.